These T cell receptor beta chains were read from a single sample in a study of T cells after yellow fever vaccination. TCRdb reprocessed the 5' RACE reads with MiXCR, giving one entry per CDR3 protein. The sample records a few hundred thousand distinct CDR3 sequences, 8.7% being singletons. Sequencing was performed on PBMCs, taken on the day of the first yellow fever vaccination. The receptors were gathered from a man aged 18 to 29 who received the YFV17D yellow fever vaccine. The CDR3 runs from the conserved cysteine through the conserved F or W. A D gene is named only where the DNA matches it firmly. Size tells how often a clone was seen (once, few, many) or the class of an expanded clone, and some rows leave it out.

D gene	J gene	V gene	clone size	CDR3 protein	CDR3 DNA
-	TRBJ1-5	TRBV6-1	few	CASIGGFRNQPQHF	TGTGCCAGCATAGGGGGGTTTCGCAATCAGCCCCAGCATTTT
-	TRBJ2-7	TRBV7-2	-	CASSLAPPNSYEQYF	TGTGCCAGCAGCTTAGCCCCACCGAACTCCTACGAGCAGTACTTC
-	TRBJ1-1	TRBV6-2/TRBV6-3	few	CASSYSTVGRLKGTEAFF	TGTGCCAGCAGTTACTCGACGGTCGGCAGGCTAAAAGGCACTGAAGCTTTCTTT
-	TRBJ2-5	TRBV27	few	CASSLFGGWETQYF	TGTGCCAGCAGTTTATTTGGGGGCTGGGAGACCCAGTACTTC
-	TRBJ2-2	TRBV7-2	-	CASSFQVIVGTGELFF	TGTGCCAGCAGCTTTCAGGTCATCGTCGGCACCGGGGAGCTGTTTTTT
-	TRBJ1-1	TRBV5-4	-	CASSLGAEPNTEAFF	TGTGCCAGCAGCTTGGGCGCAGAACCTAACACTGAAGCTTTCTTT
-	TRBJ2-1	TRBV19	few	CASRQYNEQFF	TGTGCCAGTAGACAGTACAATGAGCAGTTCTTC
TRBD2	TRBJ2-1	TRBV4-3	-	CASSQGTSGGGNEQFF	TGCGCCAGCAGCCAAGGGACTAGCGGGGGGGGGAATGAGCAGTTCTTC
-	TRBJ2-5	TRBV2	few	CASRGGDWQETQYF	TGTGCCAGCAGGGGAGGCGACTGGCAAGAGACCCAGTACTTC
-	TRBJ1-1	TRBV6-5	many	CASSYSGGSTEAFF	TGTGCCAGCAGTTACTCGGGGGGCAGCACTGAAGCTTTCTTT
-	TRBJ2-3	TRBV20-1	few	CSARDRWVSTDTQYF	TGCAGTGCTAGAGATCGTTGGGTGAGCACAGATACGCAGTATTTT
-	TRBJ1-3	TRBV5-1	few	CASSLDPSSGNTIYF	TGCGCCAGCAGCTTGGATCCGTCCTCTGGAAACACCATATATTTT
-	TRBJ1-5	TRBV20-1	few	CSARSGSQPQHF	TGCAGTGCTAGAAGTGGGAGTCAGCCCCAGCATTTT
-	TRBJ1-6	TRBV19	few	CASSIKQADNSPLHF	TGTGCCAGTAGTATAAAGCAGGCGGATAATTCACCCCTCCACTTT
-	TRBJ1-2	TRBV12-5	few	CASGSPLRGTGGYTF	TGTGCTAGTGGTTCCCCCCTCCGCGGAACGGGGGGCTACACCTTC
-	TRBJ1-6	TRBV6-1	many	CASSDPRTTLHF	TGTGCCAGCAGTGATCCGCGGACTACCCTCCACTTT
TRBD2	TRBJ2-5	TRBV4-1	-	CASSQVEAGKGQETQYF	TGCGCCAGCAGCCAAGTGGAAGCGGGGAAGGGGCAAGAGACCCAGTACTTC
TRBD1	TRBJ2-2	TRBV7-2	-	CASSFRGGDGGELFF	TGTGCCAGCAGCTTCCGAGGGGGCGACGGCGGGGAGCTGTTTTTT
-	TRBJ1-2	TRBV5-4	-	CASSWTGPPYRMGYTF	TGTGCCAGCAGCTGGACCGGGCCCCCGTATCGTATGGGCTACACCTTC
TRBD2	TRBJ2-3	TRBV7-9	-	CASSSSGAQRGDTQYF	TGTGCCAGCAGTTCTAGCGGGGCTCAGCGGGGAGATACGCAGTATTTT
TRBD2	TRBJ2-3	TRBV2	few	CASSAGLAGLDTQYF	TGTGCCAGCAGCGCGGGACTAGCGGGGTTGGATACGCAGTATTTT
TRBD1	TRBJ2-1	TRBV5-4	-	CASSKDRGAREQFF	TGTGCCAGCAGCAAGGACAGGGGGGCTCGTGAGCAGTTCTTC
-	TRBJ1-6	TRBV6-2/TRBV6-3	few	CASSPGQPPLHF	TGTGCCAGCAGCCCGGGACAACCACCCCTCCACTTT
-	TRBJ2-6	TRBV28	many	CASSPPTSSGANVLTF	TGTGCCAGCAGTCCACCCACTAGCTCTGGGGCCAACGTCCTGACTTTC
-	TRBJ2-3	TRBV7-2	-	CASSSQGSGEPDTQYF	TGTGCCAGCAGCTCCCAAGGATCGGGGGAGCCAGATACGCAGTATTTT
TRBD1	TRBJ1-2	TRBV29-1	many	CSADPQQGAGYTF	TGCAGCGCTGACCCCCAACAGGGGGCGGGCTACACCTTC
-	TRBJ1-2	TRBV6-2/TRBV6-3	-	CASSYKGVWGYTF	TGTGCCAGCAGTTACAAGGGTGTTTGGGGCTACACCTTC
-	TRBJ1-1	TRBV7-2	-	CASSVRRYHTEAFF	TGTGCCAGCAGCGTTCGACGATATCACACTGAAGCTTTCTTT
-	TRBJ1-2	TRBV19	few	CASTGAVYGYTF	TGTGCCAGTACGGGAGCTGTATATGGCTACACCTTC
-	TRBJ2-5	TRBV12-3/TRBV12-4	many	CASSLGPQETQYF	TGTGCCAGCAGTCTTGGACCCCAAGAGACCCAGTACTTC
-	TRBJ1-6	TRBV4-3	few	CASSFEAGARNSPLHF	TGCGCCAGCAGCTTCGAAGCAGGGGCAAGAAATTCACCCCTCCACTTT
-	TRBJ1-5	TRBV12-3/TRBV12-4	once	CASSSSEGPQHF	TGTGCCAGCAGTTCCTCGGAGGGGCCCCAGCATTTT
TRBD2	TRBJ2-1	TRBV5-1	few	CASSLGTSLGNEQFF	TGCGCCAGCAGCTTGGGGACTAGTCTGGGCAATGAGCAGTTCTTC
-	TRBJ1-1	TRBV29-1	-	CSVEDYRGRNTEAFF	TGCAGCGTTGAAGATTACCGGGGAAGGAACACTGAAGCTTTCTTT
TRBD1	TRBJ2-3	TRBV5-4	few	CASSLTGRLTDTQYF	TGTGCCAGCAGTTTGACAGGGAGATTGACAGATACGCAGTATTTT
-	TRBJ1-1	TRBV6-5	few	CASRGTGTAAFF	TGTGCCAGCAGGGGTACAGGAACGGCAGCTTTCTTT
-	TRBJ2-7	TRBV5-1	-	CASSRGAAREQYF	TGCGCCAGCAGTAGGGGTGCAGCGAGGGAGCAGTACTTC
-	TRBJ1-1	TRBV20-1	-	CSSREGDTEAFF	TGCAGTTCAAGGGAGGGCGACACTGAAGCTTTCTTT
-	TRBJ1-1	TRBV5-4	-	CASSLGGWARTEAFF	TGTGCCAGCAGCTTGGGAGGATGGGCGCGGACTGAAGCTTTCTTT
-	TRBJ2-7	TRBV12-3/TRBV12-4	many	CASSLTPAYEQYF	TGTGCCAGCAGTTTAACACCGGCCTACGAGCAGTACTTC
-	TRBJ1-3	TRBV12-3/TRBV12-4	few	CASSLARGNTIYF	TGTGCCAGCAGTTTAGCCAGGGGAAACACCATATATTTT
-	TRBJ1-4	TRBV12-3/TRBV12-4	few	CASSWGGQKLFF	TGTGCCAGCAGTTGGGGTGGTCAAAAACTGTTTTTT
-	TRBJ1-5	TRBV19	-	CASTGGFYSNQPQHF	TGTGCCAGCACCGGCGGGTTTTACAGCAATCAGCCCCAGCATTTT
TRBD1	TRBJ1-2	TRBV5-1	many	CASTSQGASNGYTF	TGCGCCAGCACCTCACAGGGGGCGTCGAATGGCTACACCTTC
-	TRBJ2-7	TRBV6-2/TRBV6-3	-	CASTRTASYEQYF	TGTGCCAGCACCCGGACAGCCAGTTATGAGCAGTACTTC
-	TRBJ1-5	TRBV20-1	-	CSAKPDSHSNQPQHF	TGCAGTGCCAAACCGGACAGCCATAGCAATCAGCCCCAGCATTTT
TRBD1	TRBJ2-4	TRBV6-1	few	CASSAGTGVNIQYF	TGTGCCAGCAGTGCAGGGACAGGGGTGAACATTCAGTACTTC
-	TRBJ2-5	TRBV7-9	-	CASGGGITQETQYF	TGTGCCAGCGGTGGGGGCATAACACAAGAGACCCAGTACTTC
-	TRBJ1-6	TRBV27	-	CASSKNRDYFSPLHF	TGTGCCAGCAGTAAAAACAGGGACTACTTTTCACCCCTCCACTTT
-	TRBJ1-1	TRBV29-1	few	CSVDAPNTEAFF	TGCAGCGTTGATGCCCCGAACACTGAAGCTTTCTTT
TRBD1	TRBJ2-5	TRBV5-6	-	CASSPRDRDWETQYF	TGTGCCAGCAGCCCTCGGGACAGGGATTGGGAGACCCAGTACTTC
TRBD2	TRBJ2-2	TRBV7-2	few	CASSLNSGGNTGELFF	TGTGCCAGCAGCCTAAATAGCGGGGGGAACACCGGGGAGCTGTTTTTT
TRBD1	TRBJ2-7	TRBV20-1	many	CSAYDPGQGPYEQYF	TGCAGTGCTTACGATCCGGGACAGGGGCCCTACGAGCAGTACTTC
TRBD2	TRBJ2-1	TRBV6-1	few	CASSRPGTSPHEQFF	TGTGCCAGCAGTCGCCCCGGGACTAGCCCCCATGAGCAGTTCTTC
-	TRBJ2-7	TRBV7-7	-	CASSQTSSYEQYF	TGTGCCAGCAGCCAGACTAGCTCCTACGAGCAGTACTTC
TRBD1	TRBJ2-4	TRBV28	many	CASRSQQGLAKNIQYF	TGTGCCAGCAGATCTCAACAGGGGTTGGCCAAAAACATTCAGTACTTC
-	TRBJ2-7	TRBV5-4	-	CASSPGQQSYEQYF	TGTGCCAGCAGCCCCGGACAGCAAAGCTACGAGCAGTACTTC